This TCR beta chain is from a study of CD8+CD57+ T cells in acquired aplastic anemia. Study information: Isolated CD4+ and CD8+ cells, once sorted, yielded DNA averaging roughly 3.4 ug.

The study profiled TCR beta VDJ and CDR3 using genomic DNA as template. MiXCR, applied by TCRdb to the reads, yields one record per CDR3 protein. The table has 180,000 or so distinct CDR3 sequences, around 63% seen once. Of note for this clonotype: Its antigen is as yet unknown.

General study findings and limits: Overlapping CD8+ CDR3 repertoires of patients and controls contained 25 to 35 shared sequences.

The authors sequenced patients whose flow cytometry had shown CD8+CD57+ cell expansion. Every patient was diagnosed with severe acquired aplastic anemia. The blood sampling took place in patients who had so far received no therapy. The length of the CDR3 is 16 residues. The germline V gene encodes CDR1 ENHRY and CDR2 SYGVKD. V lost 0 bases to trimming and J lost 4 bases; unmatched junction nucleotides: 7. The sequence was collected from a human donor with aplastic anemia. The sequenced sample was sorted CD4+, CD8+, or CD8+CD57+ T cells (not recorded which) from PBMCs. J is TRBJ1-2 and V is TRBV10-3, with 8 nucleotides matching TRBD1. The CDR3 reads CAISESTGASGYGYTF. The CDR3 DNA reads as TGTGCCATCAGTGAGTCGACAGGGGCGTCAGGCTATGGCTACACCTTC.